This passage covers 14 T cell receptor beta chains from one sample sequenced in a study of T cell responses to AZD1222 COVID-19 vaccine. Data came from immunoSEQ multiplex PCR; TCRdb stores just in-frame clones and leaves some out. The profile shows about 73,000 clones, roughly nine tenths of them singletons. Sequences were derived from peripheral blood, sampled 28 days after the second AZD1222 dose. Every receptor here comes from an adult who received the AZD1222 COVID-19 vaccine.

The chain uses TRBV6-5 and TRBJ2-1; no clear D gene. This CDR3 has 14 amino acids. Trimming left V 0 bases short and J 4 bases short, with 7 bases between. Germline V gene data show CDR1 as MNHEY and CDR2 as SVGAGI. The CDR3 DNA sequence: TGTGCCAGCAGTTACTCAACTTTTTACAATGAGCAGTTCTTC. Translation gives CASSYSTFYNEQFF.

The V and J genes are TRBV27 and TRBJ2-7; D is possibly TRBD2 (5 bases). Per germline, CDR1 MNHEY and CDR2 SMNVEV (reference sequence). The germline V and J ends were trimmed by 3 bases and 0 bases, with 12 bases remaining between them. The CDR3 extends over 15 amino acids. The CDR3 DNA is TGTGCCAGCAGTTTGATGCTTGGAGGCTCCTACGAGCAGTACTTC. Translation gives CASSLMLGGSYEQYF.

The genes are TRBV2 and TRBJ2-7; 7 nucleotides align to TRBD2. Germline CDR1 SNHLY, CDR2 FYNNEI. J was trimmed by 6 bases and V by 4 bases; bases with no gene match: 12. This CDR3 is built from 15 residues. CDR3: CASSARLTSPGEQYV. The CDR3 DNA follows: TGTGCCAGCAGTGCAAGACTGACTAGCCCTGGCGAGCAGTACGTC.

This clone has a handful of counts. The chain is built from TRBV18 and TRBJ1-3; a weak D match, TRBD1 (5 bases). The germline gives CDR1 KGHSH, CDR2 LQKENI. V dropped 1 base and J dropped 1 base, with 20 bases sitting between them. This CDR3 spans 19 amino acids. The CDR3 loop reads CASSPQTLALDSSGNTIYF. The CDR3 DNA reads as TGTGCCAGCTCACCACAAACCTTGGCGCTAGACAGTTCTGGAAACACCATATATTTT.

The chain recombines TRBV30 with TRBJ2-2; D call uncertain. The CDR3 spans 16 residues. Germline values: CDR1 GTSNPN, CDR2 SVGIG (reference sequence). V shed 5 bases and J shed 3 bases, with 19 bases lying between them. The CDR3 region is CAWGGLNSLDTGELFF. The CDR3 DNA reads as TGTGCCTGGGGTGGGCTAAATAGTCTCGACACCGGGGAGCTGTTTTTT.

The chain uses TRBV12-3 or TRBV12-4 and TRBJ1-2; a possible D gene is TRBD1 (5 bases). V dropped 4 bases and J dropped 5 bases, with 8 bases sitting between them. The CDR3 loop spans 12 amino acids. The DNA for the CDR3 is TGTGCCAGCAGTTCGGGGGGTTATGGCTACACCTTC. Translation gives CASSSGGYGYTF.

V and J are TRBV5-6 and TRBJ2-7; TRBD2 agrees at 10 bases. The ends lost 0 bases at V and 0 bases at J; junction bases unmatched: 3. This CDR3 spans 16 amino acids. The germline gives CDR1 SGHDT, CDR2 YYEEEE. The CDR3 DNA is TGTGCCAGCAGCTTGGTAGGGACTAGCGTCTCCTACGAGCAGTACGTC. It yields the protein CASSLVGTSVSYEQYV.

This chain links TRBV9 with TRBJ1-1; a weak D match, TRBD1 (5 bases). The CDR3 is 14 residues long. V lost 3 bases, J lost 2 bases, and 11 bases lay in between. The V gene's germline CDR1 is SGDLS and CDR2 YYNGEE. The CDR3 region is CASSGGLINTEAFF. The CDR3 DNA follows: TGTGCCAGCAGCGGGGGACTGATAAACACTGAAGCTTTCTTT. Supplemented by reference TRBV9 and TRBJ1-1, the full variable domain reads DSGVTQTPKHLITATGQRVTLRCSPRSGDLSVYWYQQSLDQGLQFLIQYYNGEERAKGNILERFSAQQFPDLHSELNLSSLELGDSALYFCASSGGLINTEAFFGQGTRLTVV.

The chain combines TRBV19 with TRBJ2-5; TRBD2 agrees at 11 bases. The germline V gene has CDR1 LNHDA and CDR2 SQIVND (reference sequence). The CDR3 is 15 residues long. V lost 5 bases and J lost 2; bases outside the gene matches: 4. This CDR3 is CASSYLAGGQETQYF. In DNA, the CDR3 is TGTGCCAGTAGTTATCTAGCGGGGGGACAAGAGACCCAGTACTTC.

There are a few counts of this clone. The chain recombines TRBV19 with TRBJ2-1; D remains ambiguous. Trimming pared 9 bases from V and 1 base from J, leaving 13 bases between. CDR1 is LNHDA and CDR2 is SQIVND in the germline V gene (reference sequence). This CDR3 region has 14 residues. CDR3 sequence: CASRTPFSYNEQFF. CDR3 nucleotide sequence: TGTGCCAGCCGAACTCCGTTTTCCTACAATGAGCAGTTCTTC.

In this sample, this clone turned up a few times. This sequence joins TRBV11-3 and TRBJ2-2; D is perhaps TRBD2 (5 bases). Germline-derived CDR1 and CDR2 are SGHNT and YENEEA. This CDR3 has 16 residues. With 1 base removed from V and 2 bases from J, the gap between germline ends came to 11 bases. The CDR3 sequence: CASSLVRGLNTGELFF. CDR3 coding DNA: TGTGCCAGCAGCTTAGTGCGTGGACTTAACACCGGGGAGCTGTTTTTT.

This chain uses TRBV28 with TRBJ1-2; D is uncertain. Germline values: CDR1 MDHEN, CDR2 SYDVKM. This CDR3 spans 14 amino acids. V was trimmed by 3 bases and J by 3 bases, leaving 11 bases between them. CDR3 in DNA: TGTGCCAGCAGTTTGGGGAGGCCCTACTATGGCTACACCTTC. This codes for CASSLGRPYYGYTF.

The chain employs TRBV27 and TRBJ2-1, with 7 bases matching TRBD1. This CDR3 contains 15 residues. Germline V CDR1 and CDR2: MNHEY, SMNVEV (reference sequence). Losses at the gene ends were 7 bases for V and 1 base for J; bases not matched to a gene: 7. This CDR3 is CASTRDSDSYNEQFF. The CDR3 coding sequence is TGTGCCAGCACCCGGGACAGCGATTCCTACAATGAGCAGTTCTTC.

About this clone itself: The DNA is omitted, as the CDR3 cannot be located on it reliably, and the CDR3 follows TCRdb's listing. This chain uses TRBV29-1 with TRBJ1-1. Germline V lookup: CDR1 SQVTM, CDR2 ANQGSEA. Counting both end residues, the CDR3 totals 13 amino acids. CDR3 in amino acids: CSVGFGDGTEAFF.